The source of this T cell receptor beta chain is a study of glioma-infiltrating T cells. TCR alpha and beta CDR3 regions were amplified from RNA using iRepertoire nested multiplex PCR. One-step reverse transcription and amplification started from approximately 100-400 ng of tissue mRNA or PBMC total RNA. One entry per CDR3 protein, called by TCRdb with MiXCR from the multiplex PCR reads. The table has under 150,000 distinct CDR3 sequences, 35% to 50% seen once. This clonotype was observed a handful of times. Its antigen is not known. V was clipped by 7 bases and J by 2 bases, with 17 bases between them. The germline CDR1 and CDR2 sequences are SGHVS and FNYEAQ. The CDR3 runs 15 residues. Study-wide results and caveats: Very few CDR3 sequences were shared between tissue and blood. Gliomas, especially low-grade, showed above-expected tissue-blood divergence; non-neoplastic patients showed below.

The clonotype was recovered from a human donor with low-grade glioma or glioblastoma, undergoing nonglioma brain surgery, or in good health (not recorded which). The V gene is TRBV7-6, the J gene TRBJ2-5, with D perhaps TRBD1 or TRBD2 (7 bases each). The sequenced sample consisted of glioma tissue, nonneoplastic brain tissue, or PBMCs (not recorded which). CDR3 nucleotides: TGTGCCAGCACTCCAGGGGGGGGCCTTCAAGAGACCCAGTACTTC. Its protein is CASTPGGGLQETQYF. Looking up the rest from reference TRBV7-6 and TRBJ2-5 gives the full variable domain: GAGVSQSPRYKVTKRGQDVALRCDPISGHVSLYWYRQALGQGPEFLTYFNYEAQQDKSGLPNDRFSAERPEGSISTLTIQRTEQRDSAMYRCASTPGGGLQETQYFGPGTRLLVL.